The 14 T cell receptor beta chains in this list originate from one sample, sequenced in a study of T-cell reconstitution after alpha-beta-depleted transplantation in children. TCRbeta library preparation incorporated unique molecular identifiers. TCRdb re-called the PCR reads through MiXCR, storing one row per CDR3 protein. The table includes under 85,000 distinct CDR3 sequences, about a sixth detected once. The sequenced sample was PBMCs, mostly from graft donor cells, obtained 360 days after TCRalphabeta/CD19-depleted stem cell transplant. All receptors derive from a male patient aged 2 to 9 who had a stem cell transplant for acute lymphoblastic leukemia, so the T cells may come from the graft donor.

The chain uses TRBV12-3 or TRBV12-4 and TRBJ1-2; D might be TRBD1 (5 bases). V dropped 6 bases and J dropped 6 bases, with 20 bases sitting between them. The CDR3 extends over 15 amino acids. CDR3 sequence: CASSPALRAGNGYTF. CDR3 DNA sequence: TGTGCCAGCAGCCCCGCCCTAAGGGCAGGGAATGGCTACACCTTC.

The table lists this clonotype with a few counts. The rearrangement uses TRBV11-3 and TRBJ2-1; D gene uncertain. Germline V lookup: CDR1 SGHNT, CDR2 YENEEA. Trimming left V 0 bases short and J 7 bases short, with 1 base between. The CDR3 loop spans 11 amino acids. The CDR3 loop reads CASSLDNEQFF. The CDR3 DNA reads as TGTGCCAGCAGCTTAGATAATGAGCAGTTCTTC.

The chain's CDR3 is CASSSGREGRKTQYF. DNA of the CDR3: TGTGCCAGCAGTTCAGGGCGGGAGGGCCGAAAGACCCAGTACTTC. J is TRBJ2-5 and V is TRBV12-3 or TRBV12-4, with TRBD2 matching over 9 bases. The CDR3 spans 15 residues. V trimming: 4 bases; J trimming: 6 bases; junction bases outside the gene matches: 9.

The gene calls are TRBV5-1 and TRBJ2-1; 10 bases map to TRBD2. V shed 7 bases, J shed 9 bases, and the junction held 13 bases outside the gene matches. The CDR3 totals 15 residues. The V gene's germline CDR1 is SGHRS and CDR2 YFSETQ. CDR3 nucleotides: TGCGCCAGCCTTATCGGGCTAGCGGGAGATGGTGAGCAGTTCTTC. It specifies CASLIGLAGDGEQFF.

In this sample, this clonotype turned up a few times. For the CDR3, the DNA is TGTGCCAGCAGACGTCGGGAGACATCCTACGAGCAGTACTTC. This translates into CASRRRETSYEQYF. The V and J genes are TRBV7-8 and TRBJ2-7; tentatively, D is TRBD2 (6 bases). From germline, CDR1 is SGHVS and CDR2 FQNEAQ. The CDR3 sequence is 14 residues long. The germline V and J ends were trimmed by 6 bases and 1 base, with 13 bases remaining between them.

The sample holds a few counts of this clonotype. The genes are TRBV18 and TRBJ1-1; possibly TRBD1 for D (6 bases). The germline CDR1 and CDR2 sequences are KGHSH and LQKENI. Trimming took off 5 bases at V and 5 bases at J, with 12 bases between the two ends. The CDR3 length is 13 residues. CDR3 nucleotides: TGTGCCAGCTCAGGGGGCGCGTATACTGAAGCTTTCTTT. It encodes CASSGGAYTEAFF.

V and J are TRBV3-1 and TRBJ2-7, with 9 bases lining up with TRBD2. The CDR3 is 14 residues long. Germline V gene data show CDR1 as LGHDT and CDR2 as YNNKEL (reference sequence). Germline trimming cut 4 bases from V and 4 bases from J; bases unmatched to any gene: 5. The CDR3 is CASSLAGGRYEQYF. The CDR3 bases are TGTGCCAGCAGCCTCGCGGGAGGGAGGTACGAGCAGTACTTC.

This clonotype was picked up a small number of times. One junction end does not reproduce the germline sequence, and a read error may be involved. The chain links TRBV7-7 to TRBJ1-2; D is unresolved. Germline CDR1 and CDR2: SSHAT and FNYEAQ (reference sequence). There are 14 residues in the CDR3. This CDR3 is CASSLVWGIYGYTF. The CDR3, as DNA: TGTGCTAGCAGCTTAGTTTGGGGAATCTATGGCTACACCTTC.

This clonotype was picked up a small number of times. The V call is TRBV12-3 or TRBV12-4, the J call TRBJ1-4; D gene ambiguous. Trimming left V 2 bases short and J 7 bases short, with 5 bases between. CDR3 length: 12 amino acids. The CDR3 nucleotides read TGTGCCAGCAGTTTAATCGGTGAAAAACTGTTTTTT. It encodes CASSLIGEKLFF.

This clonotype was observed many times. J is TRBJ2-7 and V is TRBV12-3 or TRBV12-4; 8 bases are a match to TRBD1. V shed 5 bases, J shed 4 bases, and the junction held 7 bases outside the gene matches. The CDR3 sequence is 14 residues long. The CDR3 DNA reads as TGTGCCAGCAGTACGGGACAGGTTGGGTACGAGCAGTACTTC. This codes for CASSTGQVGYEQYF.

Only a few counts were recorded for this clonotype. V gene TRBV4-1 combines with J gene TRBJ2-7; D is unclear. The V end was cut by 0 bases, the J end by 4 bases, with 7 bases between. CDR3 length: 13 residues. The germline V gene has CDR1 MGHRA and CDR2 YSYEKL. The CDR3 here is CASSQDHSYEQYF. As DNA, the CDR3 is TGCGCCAGCAGCCAAGATCACAGTTACGAGCAGTACTTC.

This chain connects TRBV10-1 to TRBJ2-5, with D uncertain. V gave up 3 bases and J gave up 9 bases, with 11 bases separating them. Germline V gene sequence: CDR1 WNHNN, CDR2 SYGVQD (reference sequence). The length of the CDR3 is 12 residues. The CDR3 DNA reads TGCGCCAGCAGTGACCAAAAAGGAGCCCAGTACTTC. It is translated as CASSDQKGAQYF.

CDR3 residues: CASSHPQGFVGTSGRSGYEQFF. The CDR3 region has the DNA TGCGCCAGCAGCCACCCACAAGGGTTCGTCGGGACTAGCGGGAGGTCCGGCTATGAGCAGTTCTTC. The chain recombines TRBV4-1 with TRBJ2-1, with 15 bases aligning to TRBD2. The CDR3 runs to 22 residues. Unmatched junction bases numbered 23, after V lost 3 bases and J lost 8 bases. Germline-derived CDR1 and CDR2 are MGHRA and YSYEKL.

The chain couples TRBV3-1 to TRBJ2-1, with 10 bases aligning to TRBD2. Germline CDR1 LGHDT, CDR2 YNNKEL (reference sequence). CDR3 length: 17 residues. V shed 2 bases, J shed 6 bases, and the junction held 10 bases outside the gene matches. CDR3 coding DNA: TGTGCCAGCAGCCAACATAACCTAGCGGGAGCCATCAATGAGCAGTTCTTC. Protein product: CASSQHNLAGAINEQFF.